The source of this T cell receptor (beta chain) is a study of blood T cell repertoires in COVID-19. The data were produced by immunoSEQ multiplex PCR, yet TCRdb's version contains in-frame clones alone and is incomplete. This sample has just over 65,000 clones, with just under 90% found just once. There are 16 residues in the CDR3. CDR1 is MNHNS, CDR2 SASEGT, per germline. With 1 base removed from V and 2 bases from J, the gap between germline ends came to 12 bases. The chain is built from TRBV6-1 and TRBJ2-1; D is unresolved. This receptor was obtained from a man aged 60 to 69 with acute or convalescent COVID-19. The sequencing sample was made of peripheral blood. The CDR3 spells CASSEGFTTTYNEQFF. CDR3 nucleotide sequence: TGTGCCAGCAGTGAAGGGTTTACTACCACCTACAATGAGCAGTTCTTC.